This T cell receptor (beta chain) was retrieved from a study of T-cell reconstitution after alpha-beta-depleted transplantation in children. Germline CDR1 reads SQVTM; CDR2 reads ANQGSEA. Trimming took off 7 bases at V and 3 bases at J, with 12 bases between the two ends. CDR3 size: 12 residues. For TCRbeta, the library was prepared with unique molecular identifiers. TCRdb redid the calling of the PCR reads with MiXCR, one entry per CDR3 protein. The profile covers fewer than 750,000 distinct CDR3 sequences, with under 25% appearing a single time and roughly an eighth taken by the ten largest. V gene TRBV29-1 combines with J gene TRBJ1-1, with D uncertain. The clonotype originates from a boy younger than two who had a stem cell transplant for acute myeloid leukemia, so the T cells may come from the graft donor. Sequenced here: PBMCs, mostly from graft donor cells, sampled 360 days after TCRalphabeta/CD19-depleted stem cell transplant. CDR3 sequence: CSALDGYTEAFF. In nucleotides, the CDR3 is TGCAGCGCCCTGGACGGTTACACTGAAGCTTTCTTT.